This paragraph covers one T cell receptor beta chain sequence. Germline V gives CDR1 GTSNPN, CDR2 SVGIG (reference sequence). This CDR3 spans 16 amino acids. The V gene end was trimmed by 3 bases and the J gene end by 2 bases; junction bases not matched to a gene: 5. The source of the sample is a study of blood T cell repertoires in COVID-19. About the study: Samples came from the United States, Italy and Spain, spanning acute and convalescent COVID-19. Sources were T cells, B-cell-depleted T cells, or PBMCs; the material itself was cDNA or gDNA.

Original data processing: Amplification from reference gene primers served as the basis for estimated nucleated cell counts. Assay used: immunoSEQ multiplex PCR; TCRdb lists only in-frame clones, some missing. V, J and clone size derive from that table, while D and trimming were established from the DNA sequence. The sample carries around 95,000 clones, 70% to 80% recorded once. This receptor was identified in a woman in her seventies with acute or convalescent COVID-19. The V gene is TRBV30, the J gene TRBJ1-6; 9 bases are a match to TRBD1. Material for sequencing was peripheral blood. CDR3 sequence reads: CAWRGQGVTYNSPLHF. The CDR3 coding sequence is TGTGCCTGGAGGGGACAGGGAGTAACCTATAATTCACCCCTCCACTTT.